Following are 31 T cell receptor beta chains from one sample sequenced in a study of T-cell memory formation after mild COVID-19. One entry per CDR3 protein results from TCRdb running MiXCR on the 5' RACE reads. The sample includes about 540,000 distinct CDR3 sequences, about a fifth seen only once; the top ten take approximately 13%. The sequenced sample was PBMCs or a T cell subset sorted from them (not recorded which). Source of these receptors: an adult woman who had mild COVID-19 (a few samples of this study predate the infection). Cell type and time point are not known.

This clonotype has at least ten counts. The V call is TRBV5-4, the J call TRBJ2-3, with D perhaps matching TRBD1 or TRBD2 (5 bases each). The CDR3 has 14 amino acids. V lost 1 base and J lost 7, with 13 bases in between. Germline V gene data show CDR1 as SGHNT and CDR2 as YYREEE (reference sequence). DNA for the CDR3: TGTGCCAGCAGCTTGAGGACCGGGACCCATACGCAGTATTTT. Its translation: CASSLRTGTHTQYF.

This clonotype occurred a few times. The rearrangement links TRBV11-3 to TRBJ2-1; no definite D call. Germline V gene lookup returns CDR1 SGHNT and CDR2 YENEEA. V lost 5 bases, J lost 3 bases, and 14 bases lay in between. The CDR3 runs to 15 residues. CDR3 amino acids: CASSPTQSGYNEQFF. The DNA for the CDR3 is TGTGCCAGCAGCCCTACTCAGAGTGGCTACAATGAGCAGTTCTTC.

This clonotype was counted between two and nine times. The rearrangement links TRBV27 to TRBJ2-7; 11 bases align to TRBD2. Trimming removed 5 bases from V and 0 bases from J; junction bases left unmatched: 15. This CDR3 has 19 residues. Germline lookup yields CDR1 MNHEY and CDR2 SMNVEV (reference sequence). The CDR3 DNA reads TGTGCCAGCAGTCGCCCTGGGCTAGCGGGAGGCTATCGCTCCTACGAGCAGTACTTC. It yields the protein CASSRPGLAGGYRSYEQYF.

This rearrangement joins TRBV5-1 to TRBJ2-1; a weak D match, TRBD2 (6 bases). Per germline, CDR1 SGHRS and CDR2 YFSETQ. The CDR3 sequence is 16 residues long. Trimming removed 4 bases at V and 0 bases at J, with 14 bases between. The CDR3 sequence is CASSETGDSSYNEQFF. The DNA for the CDR3 is TGCGCCAGCAGCGAAACGGGAGATAGCTCCTACAATGAGCAGTTCTTC.

In its sample, this clonotype was seen once. This chain links TRBV12-3 or TRBV12-4 with TRBJ2-7, with D possibly being TRBD1 (5 bases). The CDR3 consists of 14 residues. Trimming took off 2 bases at V and 4 bases at J, with 12 bases between the two ends. This CDR3 is CASSLQGTRYEQYF. The DNA of the CDR3 is TGTGCCAGCAGTTTACAGGGTACTCGGTACGAGCAGTACTTC.

This clonotype has just a few counts. V and J are TRBV28 and TRBJ1-2; weak D call: TRBD1 (5 bases). The germline gives CDR1 MDHEN, CDR2 SYDVKM. V dropped 6 bases and J dropped 0 bases, with 17 bases sitting between them. There are 16 residues in the CDR3. This CDR3 reads CASSQVRDSANYGYTF. CDR3 coding DNA: TGTGCCAGCAGCCAAGTAAGGGACTCAGCTAACTATGGCTACACCTTC.

This clonotype was seen a handful of times. V is TRBV2 and J is TRBJ1-6; 8 bases match TRBD1. The germline V gene encodes CDR1 SNHLY and CDR2 FYNNEI. This CDR3 has 16 residues. After removal of 6 bases from V and 3 bases from J, the junction contained 7 bases not matched to a gene. This CDR3 is CASSTQGAYYNSPLHF. CDR3 coding DNA: TGTGCCAGCAGCACTCAGGGGGCTTACTATAATTCACCCCTCCACTTT.

In this sample, this clonotype turned up a few times. V usage is TRBV20-1 and J usage is TRBJ2-2, with 12 bases that match TRBD2. The CDR3 contains 17 residues. Germline V gene lookup returns CDR1 DFQATT and CDR2 SNEGSKA (reference sequence). V trimming: 1 base; J trimming: 3 bases; junction bases outside the gene matches: 6. Here the CDR3 reads CSARVPSGRGDTGELFF. The CDR3 DNA follows: TGCAGTGCTAGAGTTCCTAGCGGGAGGGGAGACACCGGGGAGCTGTTTTTT.

The chain carries TRBV7-3 and TRBJ2-3; 9 nucleotides line up with TRBD1. The CDR3 is made up of 15 amino acids. Germline CDR1 and CDR2: SGHTA and FQGTGA. Trimming cost V 4 bases and J 4 bases; bases outside gene matches: 6. This chain's CDR3 is CASSSTGGAADTQYF. Written as DNA, the CDR3 is TGTGCCAGCAGCTCCACAGGGGGCGCGGCAGATACGCAGTATTTT.

The V and J genes are TRBV5-1 and TRBJ2-5; TRBD1 matches 8 bases. Germline loops: CDR1 SGHRS, CDR2 YFSETQ. CDR3 size: 16 residues. Trimming at V came to 3 bases and at J to 4 bases, leaving 11 bases not matched to a gene. The CDR3 coding sequence is TGCGCCAGCAGCTCCGGCGGGACAGGACATGGAGAGACCCAGTACTTC. This translates into CASSSGGTGHGETQYF. The full variable domain, in which reference TRBV5-1 and TRBJ2-5 provide the parts outside the CDR3, is KAGVTQTPRYLIKTRGQQVTLSCSPISGHRSVSWYQQTPGQGLQFLFEYFSETQRNKGNFPGRFSGRQFSNSRSEMNVSTLELGDSALYLCASSSGGTGHGETQYFGPGTRLLVL.

This clonotype was seen many times. V and J are TRBV18 and TRBJ1-6; TRBD1 is a possible D gene (5 bases). The CDR3 sequence is 15 residues long. The V end lost 5 bases, the J end lost 8 bases, and 16 bases lay between the germline ends. The germline V gene encodes CDR1 KGHSH and CDR2 LQKENI. CDR3 amino acids: CASSSGRGLDSPLHF. The CDR3 DNA follows: TGTGCCAGCTCATCGGGAAGGGGATTGGATTCACCCCTCCACTTT.

This clonotype was recorded a few times. The junction shows a germline mismatch at one end, possibly a read error. The J gene is TRBJ2-5, the V gene TRBV7-7; 13 nucleotides match TRBD2. Germline V gene sequence: CDR1 SSHAT, CDR2 FNYEAQ (reference sequence). This CDR3 contains 16 residues. CDR3 nucleotides: TGTGCTAGCAGCACCGGACTAGCGGGAGTGTTCGAGACCCAGTACTTC. Translated: CASSTGLAGVFETQYF.

V gene TRBV12-3 or TRBV12-4 combines with J gene TRBJ2-2, with TRBD2 identical over 11 bases. The CDR3 is 18 amino acids. Trimming at V came to 0 bases and at J to 3 bases, leaving 6 bases not matched to a gene. The CDR3 loop reads CASSLARRLAGYTGELFF. In nucleotides, the CDR3 is TGTGCCAGCAGTTTAGCGAGACGACTAGCGGGGTACACCGGGGAGCTGTTTTTT.

The chain links TRBV9 to TRBJ2-1; maybe TRBD2 (5 bases). Per the germline V gene, CDR1 is SGDLS and CDR2 is YYNGEE. V was pared by 4 bases and J by 0 bases, with 17 bases between. There are 17 residues in the CDR3. The CDR3 spells CASSPLKAASSYNEQFF. The CDR3 DNA is TGTGCCAGCAGCCCCCTAAAAGCGGCGAGCTCCTACAATGAGCAGTTCTTC.

Only a few counts were recorded for this clonotype. The V and J genes are TRBV7-9 and TRBJ1-1; tentatively, D is TRBD1 (5 bases). Per germline, CDR1 SEHNR and CDR2 FQNEAQ (reference sequence). The CDR3 consists of 14 residues. V was cut by 8 bases and J by 0 bases, with 13 bases left in between. CDR3 sequence (DNA): TGTGCCAGCGCGCACAGGTCCATGAACACTGAAGCTTTCTTT. This sequence encodes CASAHRSMNTEAFF.

The chain is built from TRBV9 and TRBJ2-1; D is undetermined. V lost 3 bases to trimming and J lost 6 bases, with 16 bases between them. The CDR3 is made up of 15 amino acids. The germline gives CDR1 SGDLS, CDR2 YYNGEE. The CDR3 spells CASSEATGAFNEQFF. The CDR3 DNA sequence: TGTGCCAGCAGCGAGGCCACCGGAGCTTTCAATGAGCAGTTCTTC.

The chain uses TRBV7-9 and TRBJ1-2; tentative D call: TRBD1 (5 bases). There are 15 residues in the CDR3. Trimming removed 7 bases at V and 3 bases at J, with 18 bases between. Germline CDR1 and CDR2: SEHNR and FQNEAQ (reference sequence). In DNA form, the CDR3 reads TGTGCCAGCACCCTTGGGGGAGGACTTGACTATGGCTACACCTTC. Its protein is CASTLGGGLDYGYTF.

This clonotype has just a few counts. The chain joins TRBV7-8 to TRBJ1-5, with D unclear. This CDR3 comprises 15 residues. The germline gives CDR1 SGHVS, CDR2 FQNEAQ. V was shortened by 2 bases and J by 4 bases, with 12 bases between the two germline ends. The CDR3: CASSLFSGDNQPQHF. The CDR3 DNA sequence: TGTGCCAGCAGCTTATTTTCCGGCGATAATCAGCCCCAGCATTTT.

This clonotype was found a few times. This sequence joins TRBV29-1 and TRBJ1-4, with D possibly being TRBD1 (6 bases). The germline gives CDR1 SQVTM, CDR2 ANQGSEA. The CDR3 is made up of 12 amino acids. V gave up 5 bases and J gave up 8 bases, with 12 bases separating them. The CDR3 loop is CSVWGAGEKLFF. CDR3 DNA sequence: TGCAGCGTTTGGGGGGCTGGGGAAAAACTGTTTTTT.

This clonotype was seen a handful of times. The chain recombines TRBV28 with TRBJ1-6; 12 positions match TRBD1. Germline V gives CDR1 MDHEN, CDR2 SYDVKM. Germline trimming cut 6 bases from V and 10 bases from J; bases unmatched to any gene: 7. The CDR3 is made up of 15 amino acids. In nucleotides, the CDR3 is TGTGCCAGCAGGTTCCCGGGACAGGGGGCGTCACCCCTCCACTTT. Translation: CASRFPGQGASPLHF.

CDR3 amino acids: CASSLTAPAYEQYF. The DNA of the CDR3 is TGTGCCAGCAGTTTAACCGCGCCAGCCTACGAGCAGTACTTC. V usage is TRBV27 and J usage is TRBJ2-7; D is undetermined. CDR3 size: 14 residues. Trimming removed 2 bases from V and 2 bases from J, with 10 bases in between. Germline V gene lookup returns CDR1 MNHEY and CDR2 SMNVEV (reference sequence).

This clonotype appeared a few times. The V call is TRBV7-2, the J call TRBJ2-3, with 9 bases lining up with TRBD1. This CDR3 is 13 amino acids long. After removal of 5 bases from V and 4 bases from J, the junction contained 1 base not matched to a gene. Looked up from germline, CDR1 is SGHTA and CDR2 is FQGNSA. The CDR3 loop is CASSRTGADTQYF. The CDR3 DNA reads as TGTGCCAGCAGCCGGACAGGGGCAGATACGCAGTATTTT.

This clonotype was found a few times. The V call is TRBV25-1, the J call TRBJ2-2, with no clear D. The CDR3 length is 15 residues. Per the germline V gene, CDR1 is MGHDK and CDR2 is SYGVNS. V lost 4 bases and J lost 6, with 15 bases in between. The CDR3 loop reads CASSGHAVRAGELFF. The CDR3 coding sequence is TGTGCCAGCAGTGGCCATGCAGTTCGCGCCGGGGAGCTGTTTTTT.

The rearrangement joins TRBV12-3 or TRBV12-4 to TRBJ2-7; unclear D gene. V gave up 3 bases and J gave up 3 bases, with 15 bases separating them. The CDR3 spans 15 residues. The CDR3 here is CASSLDPGPHYEQYF. The CDR3, as DNA: TGTGCCAGCAGTTTGGACCCCGGACCCCACTACGAGCAGTACTTC.

This clonotype was detected only once. The chain joins TRBV27 to TRBJ1-3; D gene ambiguous. Trimming pared 6 bases from V and 8 bases from J, leaving 17 bases between. Per the germline V gene, CDR1 is MNHEY and CDR2 is SMNVEV (reference sequence). The CDR3 contains 14 residues. The DNA for the CDR3 is TGTGCCAGCAGCACGAATGGCACACGGGACACCATATATTTT. This sequence encodes CASSTNGTRDTIYF.

The chain is built from TRBV5-1 and TRBJ2-1; D not certain. This CDR3 has 15 amino acids. Trimming pared 0 bases from V and 3 bases from J, leaving 10 bases between. The germline gives CDR1 SGHRS, CDR2 YFSETQ. The CDR3 is CASSLEHGFYNEQFF. CDR3 in DNA: TGCGCCAGCAGCTTGGAGCACGGCTTCTACAATGAGCAGTTCTTC.

The J gene is TRBJ2-7, the V gene TRBV29-1, with 10 bases identical to TRBD1. The V and J ends lost 1 base and 1 base, in that order; junction bases with no gene match: 10. CDR1 SQVTM and CDR2 ANQGSEA come from the germline V gene. This CDR3 region has 17 residues. The CDR3 DNA is TGCAGCGTTGAAGCGCGGGTAAGGGACAGGGGTTCCTACGAGCAGTACTTC. It translates to CSVEARVRDRGSYEQYF.

The chain uses TRBV9 and TRBJ1-2, with TRBD1 matching 12 bases. Germline V gives CDR1 SGDLS, CDR2 YYNGEE. CDR3 length equals 14 residues. Unmatched junction bases numbered 5, after V lost 4 bases and J lost 7 bases. The CDR3 nucleotides read TGTGCCAGCAGCCCCGGGACAGGGGGCCGTGGCTACACCTTC. This codes for CASSPGTGGRGYTF.

CDR3 region: CASSVTGGLAKNIQYF. DNA of the CDR3: TGTGCCAGCAGCGTAACGGGAGGGTTAGCCAAAAACATTCAGTACTTC. This chain uses TRBV9 with TRBJ2-4; 8 bases map to TRBD2. The germline V gene has CDR1 SGDLS and CDR2 YYNGEE. V lost 1 base, J lost 0 bases, and 3 bases stayed unmatched. This CDR3 contains 16 residues.

This clonotype appeared a few times. The chain has TRBV10-3 and TRBJ1-1; D is uncertain. V gave up 8 bases and J gave up 3 bases, with 10 bases separating them. The CDR3 sequence is 12 residues long. Germline V gene data show CDR1 as ENHRY and CDR2 as SYGVKD. The CDR3 DNA follows: TGTGCCATCGGTCCAGATTACACTGAAGCTTTCTTT. Translating it yields CAIGPDYTEAFF.

The chain links TRBV12-3 or TRBV12-4 to TRBJ2-3; 7 positions agree with TRBD1. This CDR3 comprises 14 residues. The trim removed 5 bases at V and 4 bases at J, leaving 6 bases unmatched. CDR3 region: CASSLGQDADTQYF. The CDR3 DNA reads as TGTGCCAGCAGTCTAGGACAGGACGCAGATACGCAGTATTTT.